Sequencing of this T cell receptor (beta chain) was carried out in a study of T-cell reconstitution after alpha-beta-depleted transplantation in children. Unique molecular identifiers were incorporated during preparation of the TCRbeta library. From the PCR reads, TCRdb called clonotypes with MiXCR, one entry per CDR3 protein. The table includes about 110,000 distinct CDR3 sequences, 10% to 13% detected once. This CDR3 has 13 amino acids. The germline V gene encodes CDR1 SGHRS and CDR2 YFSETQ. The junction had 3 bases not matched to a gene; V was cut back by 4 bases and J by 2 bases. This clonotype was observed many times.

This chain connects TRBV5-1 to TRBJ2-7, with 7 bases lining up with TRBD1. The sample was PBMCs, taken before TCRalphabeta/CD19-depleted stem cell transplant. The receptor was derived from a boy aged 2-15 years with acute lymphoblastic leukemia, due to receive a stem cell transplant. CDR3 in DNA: TGCGCCAGCAGCCGACAGGGTCCCTACGAGCAGTACTTC. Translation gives CASSRQGPYEQYF.